These 31 T cell receptor beta chains share one sample of origin, sequenced in a study of blood T cell repertoires in COVID-19. Profiling relied on immunoSEQ multiplex PCR, and the TCRdb table lists in-frame clones only, not all of them. The sample carries approximately 280,000 clones, more than 85% recorded once. Sequencing input: peripheral blood. Receptor source: a man between 40 and 49 years old with acute or convalescent COVID-19.

This sequence joins TRBV20-1 and TRBJ2-7; a weak D match, TRBD2 (6 bases). CDR1 is DFQATT and CDR2 is SNEGSKA in the germline V gene (reference sequence). The CDR3 contains 12 residues. The germline V and J ends were trimmed by 3 bases and 4 bases, with 10 bases remaining between them. CDR3 loop: CSASWRDYEQYF. The CDR3 coding sequence is TGCAGTGCTAGTTGGAGGGATTACGAGCAGTACTTC.

The J gene is TRBJ2-7, the V gene TRBV7-2; 7 nucleotides line up with TRBD2. CDR3 length: 15 residues. With 2 bases clipped from V and 1 base from J, the junction kept 5 bases outside the gene matches. Germline V gives CDR1 SGHTA, CDR2 FQGNSA. CDR3 in DNA: TGTGCCAGCAGCTTAAAACGGGGGGTTTCCTACGAGCAGTACTTC. It translates to CASSLKRGVSYEQYF.

The CDR3 loop reads CASSLSPGGTNNEQFF. The CDR3 DNA is TGCGCCAGCAGCTTGAGTCCGGGAGGGACAAACAATGAGCAGTTCTTC. The chain has TRBV5-1 and TRBJ2-1; 8 bases are a match to TRBD2. The germline gives CDR1 SGHRS, CDR2 YFSETQ. V lost 1 base to trimming and J lost 5 bases; unmatched junction nucleotides: 8. This CDR3 comprises 16 residues.

The chain carries TRBV11-2 and TRBJ2-7; no definite D call. Germline lookup yields CDR1 SGHAT and CDR2 FQNNGV. This CDR3 comprises 16 residues. The germline V and J ends were trimmed by 3 bases and 0 bases, with 15 bases remaining between them. CDR3 nucleotide sequence: TGTGCCAGCAGCTTCTTTCGGCAGGCATCCTCCTACGAGCAGTACTTC. Amino acid sequence: CASSFFRQASSYEQYF.

The CDR3 bases are TGTGCCAGCAGCTCTTCAGGGGCTTCTCAAGAGACCCAGTACTTC. It is translated as CASSSSGASQETQYF. The chain couples TRBV11-2 to TRBJ2-5, with D possibly TRBD1 on 6 matching bases. The germline CDR1 and CDR2 sequences are SGHAT and FQNNGV. This CDR3 spans 15 amino acids. The V and J ends lost 4 bases and 2 bases respectively, with 14 bases between them.

The chain combines TRBV2 with TRBJ2-7, with D possibly TRBD2 on 6 matching bases. CDR1 is SNHLY, CDR2 FYNNEI, per germline. The CDR3 covers 13 residues. Trimming pared 6 bases from V and 5 bases from J, leaving 14 bases between. The CDR3 DNA is TGTGCCAGCAGGCTTCATTCGGGGGACGAGCAGTACTTC. Protein: CASRLHSGDEQYF. Drawing the rest from reference TRBV2 and TRBJ2-7, the complete variable domain is EPEVTQTPSHQVTQMGQEVILRCVPISNHLYFYWYRQILGQKVEFLVSFYNNEISEKSEIFDDQFSVERPDGSNFTLKIRSTKLEDSAMYFCASRLHSGDEQYFGPGTRLTVT.

This chain joins TRBV24-1 and TRBJ1-2; TRBD1 aligns across 9 bases. J gave up 9 bases and V 12 bases, and 10 bases lay outside the gene matches. CDR3 length equals 12 residues. Germline V CDR1 and CDR2: KGHDR, SFDVKD. CDR3 nucleotides: TGTGCCCCCGGAGGACAGGGGATGAGCTACACCTTC. Translated, it gives CAPGGQGMSYTF.

The V gene is TRBV6-5, the J gene TRBJ1-3; TRBD1 might be the D (6 bases). Germline CDR1 is MNHEY and CDR2 is SVGAGI. The CDR3 has 15 residues. Trimming took 6 bases from V and 2 from J, leaving 14 bases between them. In nucleotides, the CDR3 is TGTGCCAGCAGGTCCCAGGGGATCGCTGGAAACACCATATATTTT. Translating it yields CASRSQGIAGNTIYF.

The rearrangement uses TRBV7-9 and TRBJ2-1, with no clear D. Germline lookup yields CDR1 SEHNR and CDR2 FQNEAQ (reference sequence). The ends were cut back, 5 bases at V and 10 bases at J, with 12 bases in the middle. The CDR3 is made up of 12 amino acids. In nucleotides, the CDR3 is TGTGCCAGCAGCCCCGGTAGTTCAGAGCAGTTCTTC. Translated, it gives CASSPGSSEQFF.

The rearrangement links TRBV5-4 to TRBJ1-6; no reliable D call. V lost 1 base, J lost 8 bases, and 10 bases lay in between. The CDR3 consists of 14 residues. In germline, CDR1 is SGHNT, CDR2 YYREEE (reference sequence). The CDR3 region is CASSLLGGDSPLHF. The CDR3 DNA follows: TGTGCCAGCAGCTTGTTGGGAGGAGATTCACCCCTCCACTTT.

This clone was picked up one time. The chain is built from TRBV7-9 and TRBJ1-2, with 7 bases fitting TRBD1. Trimming at V came to 5 bases and at J to 4 bases, leaving 4 bases not matched to a gene. Germline V gene sequence: CDR1 SEHNR, CDR2 FQNEAQ (reference sequence). The CDR3 is 13 residues long. CDR3: CASSLRDSYGYTF. In DNA, the CDR3 is TGTGCCAGCAGCCTCCGGGACAGCTATGGCTACACCTTC.

The chain links TRBV19 to TRBJ1-6, with D perhaps matching TRBD1 (5 bases). Germline V gene sequence: CDR1 LNHDA, CDR2 SQIVND (reference sequence). Trimming removed 7 bases from V and 11 bases from J, with 24 bases in between. The length of the CDR3 is 16 residues. CDR3 region: CASTDRGGREVPPLHF. For the CDR3, the DNA is TGTGCCAGTACCGATAGGGGAGGGCGTGAAGTACCACCCCTCCACTTT. Together with reference TRBV19 and TRBJ1-6, the CDR3 gives the full variable domain: DGGITQSPKYLFRKEGQNVTLSCEQNLNHDAMYWYRQDPGQGLRLIYYSQIVNDFQKGDIAEGYSVSREKKESFPLTVTSAQKNPTAFYLCASTDRGGREVPPLHFGNGTRLTVT.

This sequence joins TRBV24-1 and TRBJ2-7; D might be TRBD1 (6 bases). The CDR3 length is 15 residues. The V gene's germline CDR1 is KGHDR and CDR2 SFDVKD. Trimming removed 4 bases at V and 5 bases at J, with 17 bases between. The CDR3 loop reads CATSEGTRAKDEQYF. The CDR3 DNA reads as TGTGCCACCAGTGAGGGGACAAGAGCCAAGGACGAGCAGTACTTC.

The rearrangement uses TRBV11-3 and TRBJ2-3; 8 positions match TRBD2. Germline loops: CDR1 SGHNT, CDR2 YENEEA. The CDR3 has 15 residues. V dropped 5 bases and J dropped 0; count of bases not matched to a gene: 4. The chain's CDR3 is CASSIGLASTDTQYF. CDR3 DNA: TGTGCCAGCAGCATCGGACTAGCTAGCACAGATACGCAGTATTTT.

The gene calls are TRBV28 and TRBJ2-7, with a weak D call TRBD2 (6 bases). The CDR3 has 16 amino acids. The germline gives CDR1 MDHEN, CDR2 SYDVKM. Trimming removed 5 bases from V and 6 bases from J, with 23 bases in between. CDR3 loop: CASSLLPGTPNREQYF. CDR3 in DNA: TGTGCCAGCAGTCTCCTCCCCGGGACTCCAAATCGCGAGCAGTACTTC. Based on the CDR3 plus reference TRBV28 and TRBJ2-7, the full variable domain is DVKVTQSSRYLVKRTGEKVFLECVQDMDHENMFWYRQDPGLGLRLIYFSYDVKMKEKGDIPEGYSVSREKKERFSLILESASTNQTSMYLCASSLLPGTPNREQYFGPGTRLTVT.

The CDR3 DNA sequence: TGTGCCAGCAGTCCACAATCTAGTTACAGGGACTCCTACGAGCAGTACTTC. As protein: CASSPQSSYRDSYEQYF. The rearrangement joins TRBV27 to TRBJ2-7; perhaps TRBD1 as D (6 bases). Trimming took off 5 bases at V and 0 bases at J, with 20 bases between the two ends. Germline V lookup: CDR1 MNHEY, CDR2 SMNVEV (reference sequence). The CDR3 runs 17 residues.

The rearrangement joins TRBV7-2 to TRBJ2-1; D is perhaps TRBD2 (5 bases). This CDR3 comprises 15 residues. Germline V gene lookup returns CDR1 SGHTA and CDR2 FQGNSA. V was cut by 1 base and J by 5 bases, with 12 bases left in between. This CDR3 reads CASSLDGIYNNEQFF. The DNA of the CDR3 is TGTGCCAGCAGCTTAGACGGGATATACAACAATGAGCAGTTCTTC.

This clone was seen just once. J is TRBJ1-6 and V is TRBV6-6, with D maybe TRBD1 (5 bases). Germline CDR1 is MNHNY and CDR2 is SVGAGI (reference sequence). The CDR3 is made up of 15 amino acids. V was pared by 2 bases and J by 8 bases, with 13 bases between. CDR3 DNA: TGTGCCAGCAGTTACACGGGGGACTCTGATTCACCCCTCCACTTT. Translated: CASSYTGDSDSPLHF.

The gene calls are TRBV6-5 and TRBJ2-2; D call uncertain. Trimming took 0 bases from V and 6 from J, leaving 8 bases between them. The CDR3 is 14 amino acids. Germline values: CDR1 MNHEY, CDR2 SVGAGI. The CDR3 nucleotides read TGTGCCAGCAGTTACTCGAGCTTACCCGGGGAGCTGTTTTTT. Amino acid sequence: CASSYSSLPGELFF.

This clone was counted a single time. This chain connects TRBV30 to TRBJ1-5; the D gene is possibly TRBD1 (5 bases). The germline gives CDR1 GTSNPN, CDR2 SVGIG (reference sequence). This CDR3 spans 15 amino acids. V gave up 3 bases and J gave up 7 bases, with 19 bases separating them. The CDR3 is CAWSGGTGGDQPQHF. CDR3 DNA: TGTGCCTGGAGCGGAGGGACCGGGGGTGACCAGCCCCAGCATTTT.

The chain joins TRBV5-1 to TRBJ2-6; D gene unclear. CDR3 length: 15 residues. The V gene's germline CDR1 is SGHRS and CDR2 YFSETQ. Trimming took 1 base from V and 1 from J, leaving 6 bases between them. CDR3 residues: CASSLLRSGANVLTF. The DNA of the CDR3 is TGCGCCAGCAGCTTGTTACGGTCTGGGGCCAACGTCCTGACTTTC.

The chain carries TRBV3-1 (or the pseudogene TRBV3-2) and TRBJ2-2, with D perhaps TRBD1 (6 bases). The V and J ends lost 7 bases and 4 bases respectively, with 10 bases between them. Germline CDR1 is LGHDT and CDR2 is YNNKEL (reference sequence). The CDR3 totals 13 residues. CDR3: CASTARGTGELFF. The CDR3 nucleotides read TGTGCCAGCACCGCCAGGGGCACCGGGGAGCTGTTTTTT.

This chain joins TRBV3-1 (or the pseudogene TRBV3-2) and TRBJ2-5; D possibly corresponds to TRBD1 (6 bases). With 3 bases removed from V and 4 bases from J, the gap between germline ends came to 9 bases. CDR1 and CDR2 from the germline V gene are LGHDT and YNNKEL (reference sequence). This CDR3 is built from 13 residues. For the CDR3, the DNA is TGTGCCAGCAGCCAGGGGGCGGCAGAGACCCAGTACTTC. This translates into CASSQGAAETQYF.

This clone was seen a few times. The gene calls are TRBV6-5 and TRBJ2-1, with 9 bases lining up with TRBD1. CDR1 and CDR2 from the germline V gene are MNHEY and SVGAGI. J gave up 10 bases and V 5 bases, and 9 bases lay outside the gene matches. This CDR3 region has 14 residues. The CDR3 DNA follows: TGTGCCAGCAGTAAGTTACAGGGGGCAGGCGAGCAGTTCTTC. It codes for CASSKLQGAGEQFF.

J is TRBJ1-6 and V is TRBV6-6, with D hard to call. V lost 3 bases and J lost 10, with 13 bases in between. CDR1 MNHNY and CDR2 SVGAGI come from the germline V gene (reference sequence). This CDR3 region has 14 residues. The CDR3 sequence is CASSYRPDGSPLHF. In DNA form, the CDR3 reads TGTGCCAGCAGTTATAGGCCTGACGGGTCACCCCTCCACTTT.

This chain connects TRBV11-2 to TRBJ2-3, with 8 bases fitting TRBD2. CDR3 length equals 15 residues. Looked up from germline, CDR1 is SGHAT and CDR2 is FQNNGV. Germline trimming cut 6 bases from V and 1 base from J; bases unmatched to any gene: 6. The CDR3 sequence is CASSLLTSGTDTQYF. CDR3 sequence (DNA): TGTGCCAGCAGTCTTTTGACTAGCGGCACAGATACGCAGTATTTT. Together with reference TRBV11-2 and TRBJ2-3, the CDR3 gives the full variable domain: EAGVAQSPRYKIIEKRQSVAFWCNPISGHATLYWYQQILGQGPKLLIQFQNNGVVDDSQLPKDRFSAERLKGVDSTLKIQPAKLEDSAVYLCASSLLTSGTDTQYFGPGTRLTVL.

The J gene is TRBJ2-2, the V gene TRBV9, with D hard to call. The CDR3 loop spans 18 amino acids. Germline assignment: CDR1 SGDLS and CDR2 YYNGEE. V was shortened by 0 bases and J by 1 base, with 16 bases between the two germline ends. This chain's CDR3 is CASSVALIRPGNTGELFF. CDR3 sequence (DNA): TGTGCCAGCAGCGTAGCTTTAATCCGGCCAGGGAACACCGGGGAGCTGTTTTTT.

This chain connects TRBV3-1 (or the pseudogene TRBV3-2) to TRBJ2-3, with a weak D call TRBD2 (5 bases). Germline V lookup: CDR1 LGHDT, CDR2 YNNKEL (reference sequence). CDR3 length equals 13 residues. Trimming stripped 4 bases from V and 4 bases from J, with 9 bases between. CDR3 loop: CASSLAAADTQYF. The CDR3 nucleotides are TGTGCCAGCAGCCTAGCAGCGGCAGATACGCAGTATTTT.

The chain uses TRBV2 and TRBJ2-7; 7 bases agree with TRBD1. This CDR3 is 11 amino acids long. Per the germline V gene, CDR1 is SNHLY and CDR2 is FYNNEI. V lost 9 bases and J lost 6; bases outside the gene matches: 5. CDR3 coding DNA: TGTGCCAGTGACAGGGACGGCGAGCAGTACTTC. Its translation: CASDRDGEQYF.

This sequence joins TRBV5-1 and TRBJ1-1; 7 bases are a match to TRBD1. CDR1 is SGHRS and CDR2 is YFSETQ in the germline V gene. V lost 2 bases, J lost 3 bases, and 7 bases stayed unmatched. This CDR3 is built from 15 residues. CDR3 sequence reads: CASSFLLRGHTEAFF. CDR3 nucleotides: TGCGCCAGCAGCTTCCTGTTAAGGGGGCACACTGAAGCTTTCTTT.

The V gene is TRBV27, the J gene TRBJ2-3, with 7 positions matching TRBD2. The V segment lost 3 bases and the J segment 4 bases; nucleotides outside the gene matches: 7. This CDR3 has 15 amino acids. The germline V gene has CDR1 MNHEY and CDR2 SMNVEV (reference sequence). In DNA, the CDR3 is TGTGCCAGCAGTTTTACGGGGGGTCCAGCAGATACGCAGTATTTT. This encodes CASSFTGGPADTQYF.